The present TCR beta chain was sequenced within a study of CD8+CD57+ T cells in acquired aplastic anemia. TCR beta VDJ and CDR3 were profiled, and genomic DNA was the template. MiXCR, applied by TCRdb to the reads, yields one record per CDR3 protein. In the table there are 270,000 or so distinct CDR3 sequences, roughly 80% of which are singletons. Before being chosen for sequencing, patients had shown CD8+CD57+ cell expansion by flow cytometry. V lost 0 bases and J lost 10; bases outside the gene matches: 8. CDR3 length equals 16 residues. Germline loops: CDR1 SGHAT, CDR2 FQNNGV. The chain has TRBV11-2 and TRBJ1-6; 8 nucleotides match TRBD1. The sequenced material came from sorted CD4+, CD8+, or CD8+CD57+ T cells (not recorded which) from PBMCs. The source of this sequence is a human donor with aplastic anemia. This chain's CDR3 is CASSLEATGVMSPLHF. The CDR3 coding sequence is TGTGCCAGCAGCTTAGAGGCGACAGGGGTCATGTCACCCCTCCACTTT.